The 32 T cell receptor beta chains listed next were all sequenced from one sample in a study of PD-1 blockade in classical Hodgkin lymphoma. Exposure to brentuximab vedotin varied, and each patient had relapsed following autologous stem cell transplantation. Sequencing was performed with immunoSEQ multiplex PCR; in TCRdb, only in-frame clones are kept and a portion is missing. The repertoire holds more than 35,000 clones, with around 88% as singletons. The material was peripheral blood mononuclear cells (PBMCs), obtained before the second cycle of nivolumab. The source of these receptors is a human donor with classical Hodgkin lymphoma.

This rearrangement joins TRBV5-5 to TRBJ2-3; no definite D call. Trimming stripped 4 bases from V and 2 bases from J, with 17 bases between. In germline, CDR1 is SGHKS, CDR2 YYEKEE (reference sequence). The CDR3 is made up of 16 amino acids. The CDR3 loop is CASSPFGRSLTDTQYF. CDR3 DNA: TGTGCCAGCAGCCCCTTTGGTAGATCGCTCACAGATACGCAGTATTTT.

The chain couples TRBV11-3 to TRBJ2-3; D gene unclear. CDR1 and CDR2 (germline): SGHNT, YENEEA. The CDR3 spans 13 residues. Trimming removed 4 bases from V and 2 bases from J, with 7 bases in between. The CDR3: CASSWVPTDTQYF. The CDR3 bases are TGTGCCAGCAGCTGGGTTCCCACAGATACGCAGTATTTT.

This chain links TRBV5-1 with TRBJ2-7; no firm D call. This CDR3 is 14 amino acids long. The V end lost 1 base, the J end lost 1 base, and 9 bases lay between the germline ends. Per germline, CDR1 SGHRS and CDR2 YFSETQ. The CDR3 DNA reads TGCGCCAGCAGCTTGCGGCCCGCTTCCTACGAGCAGTACTTC. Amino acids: CASSLRPASYEQYF. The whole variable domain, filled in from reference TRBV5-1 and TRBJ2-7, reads KAGVTQTPRYLIKTRGQQVTLSCSPISGHRSVSWYQQTPGQGLQFLFEYFSETQRNKGNFPGRFSGRQFSNSRSEMNVSTLELGDSALYLCASSLRPASYEQYFGPGTRLTVT.

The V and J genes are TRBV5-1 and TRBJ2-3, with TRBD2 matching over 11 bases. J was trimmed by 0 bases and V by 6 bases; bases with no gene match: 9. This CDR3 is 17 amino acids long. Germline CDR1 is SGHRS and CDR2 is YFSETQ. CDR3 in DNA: TGCGCCAGCACAGCCGGGACTAGCGGACATAGCACAGATACGCAGTATTTT. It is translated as CASTAGTSGHSTDTQYF.

This CDR3 is CASSPGTGSNYGYTF. The CDR3 region has the DNA TGTGCCAGCAGCCCTGGGACAGGGTCTAACTATGGCTACACCTTC. The chain joins TRBV28 to TRBJ1-2; 9 positions match TRBD1. V was clipped by 6 bases and J by 0 bases; unmatched bases: 5. Germline CDR1 reads MDHEN; CDR2 reads SYDVKM. This CDR3 is 15 amino acids long.

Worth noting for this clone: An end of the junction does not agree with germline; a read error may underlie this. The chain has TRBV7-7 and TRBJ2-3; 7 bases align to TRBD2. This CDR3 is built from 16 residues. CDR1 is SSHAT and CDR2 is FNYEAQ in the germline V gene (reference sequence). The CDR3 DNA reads TGTGCTAGCAGCTCAGGAGGTAGACGCGGGGGTGATACGCAGTATTTT. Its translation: CASSSGGRRGGDTQYF.

CDR3 coding DNA: TGCGCCAGCAGCTTGGAGGTAGGGAAAGATGGCTACACCTTC. This encodes CASSLEVGKDGYTF. J is TRBJ1-2 and V is TRBV5-1; unclear D gene. CDR1 SGHRS and CDR2 YFSETQ come from the germline V gene. The length of the CDR3 is 14 residues. The V gene lost 0 bases and the J gene lost 6 bases, with 12 bases spanning the gap.

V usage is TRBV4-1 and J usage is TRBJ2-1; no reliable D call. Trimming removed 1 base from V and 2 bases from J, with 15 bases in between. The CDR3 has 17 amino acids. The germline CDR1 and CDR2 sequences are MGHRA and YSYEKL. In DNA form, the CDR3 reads TGCGCCAGCAGCCAAGTCGTGCAGAGAATTGCCTACAATGAGCAGTTCTTC. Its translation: CASSQVVQRIAYNEQFF.

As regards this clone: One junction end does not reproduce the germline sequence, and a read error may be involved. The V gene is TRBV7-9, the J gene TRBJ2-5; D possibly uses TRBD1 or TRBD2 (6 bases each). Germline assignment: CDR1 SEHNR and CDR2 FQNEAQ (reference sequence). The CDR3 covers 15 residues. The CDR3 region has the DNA TGTGCGAGCACCGAGGGGGGCGGGAATCAAGAGACCCAGTACTTC. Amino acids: CASTEGGGNQETQYF.

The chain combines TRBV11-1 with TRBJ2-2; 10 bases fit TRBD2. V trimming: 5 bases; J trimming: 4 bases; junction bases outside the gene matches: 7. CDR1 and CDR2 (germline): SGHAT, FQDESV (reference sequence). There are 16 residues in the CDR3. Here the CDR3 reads CASSLRTSGRTGELFF. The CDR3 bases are TGTGCCAGCAGCCTCCGGACTAGCGGCCGCACCGGGGAGCTGTTTTTT.

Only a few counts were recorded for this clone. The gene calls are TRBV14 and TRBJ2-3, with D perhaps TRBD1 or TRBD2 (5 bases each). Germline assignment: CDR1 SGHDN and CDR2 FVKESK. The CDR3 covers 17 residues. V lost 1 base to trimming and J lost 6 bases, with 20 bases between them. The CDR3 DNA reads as TGTGCCAGCAGCCAAGGCACAGGACTCCCTTTCATCGATACGCAGTATTTT. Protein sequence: CASSQGTGLPFIDTQYF.

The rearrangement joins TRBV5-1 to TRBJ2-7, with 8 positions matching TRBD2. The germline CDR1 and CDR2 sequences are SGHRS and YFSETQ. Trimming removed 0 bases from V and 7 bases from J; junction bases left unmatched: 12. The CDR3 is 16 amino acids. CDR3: CASSLAPAGGPGEQYF. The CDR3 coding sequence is TGCGCCAGCAGCTTGGCCCCCGCGGGAGGACCAGGGGAGCAGTACTTC.

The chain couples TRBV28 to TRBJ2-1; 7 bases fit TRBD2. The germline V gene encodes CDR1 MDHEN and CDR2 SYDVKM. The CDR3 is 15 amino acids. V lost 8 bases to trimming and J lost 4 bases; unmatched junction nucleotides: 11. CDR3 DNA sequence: TGTGCCAGCGACATCACAGGCGGGGGTTACAATGAGCAGTTCTTC. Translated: CASDITGGGYNEQFF.

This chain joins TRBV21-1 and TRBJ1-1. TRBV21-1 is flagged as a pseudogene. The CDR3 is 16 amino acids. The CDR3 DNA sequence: TGTGCCAGCAGCCCCGAGAGTGAAAAGCTGAACACTGAAGCTTTCTTT. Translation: CASSPESEKLNTEAFF.

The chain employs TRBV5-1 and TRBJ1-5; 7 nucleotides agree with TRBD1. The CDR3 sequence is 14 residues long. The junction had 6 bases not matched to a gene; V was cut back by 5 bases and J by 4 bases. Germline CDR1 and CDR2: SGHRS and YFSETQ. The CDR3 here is CASRPGTDNQPQHF. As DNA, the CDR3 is TGCGCCAGCAGGCCCGGGACAGATAATCAGCCCCAGCATTTT.

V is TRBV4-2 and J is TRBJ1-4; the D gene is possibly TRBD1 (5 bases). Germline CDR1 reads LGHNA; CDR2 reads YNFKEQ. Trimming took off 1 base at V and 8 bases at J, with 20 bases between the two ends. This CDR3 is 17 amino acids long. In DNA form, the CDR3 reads TGTGCCAGCAGCCAAGTCCCCTTAGGATCAGGGATCGAAAAACTGTTTTTT. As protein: CASSQVPLGSGIEKLFF.

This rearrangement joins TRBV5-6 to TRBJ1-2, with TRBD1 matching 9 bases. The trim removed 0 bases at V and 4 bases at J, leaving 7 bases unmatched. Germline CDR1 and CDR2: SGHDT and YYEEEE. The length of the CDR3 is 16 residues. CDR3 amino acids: CASSLEGTGTLYGYTF. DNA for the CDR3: TGTGCCAGCAGCTTGGAAGGGACAGGGACTCTCTATGGCTACACCTTC.

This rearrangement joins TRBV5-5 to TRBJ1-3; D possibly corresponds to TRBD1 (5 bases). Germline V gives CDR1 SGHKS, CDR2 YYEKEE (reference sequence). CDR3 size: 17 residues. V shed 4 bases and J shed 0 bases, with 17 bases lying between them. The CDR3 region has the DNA TGTGCCAGCAGCCCCGGACGGCAGGGCACCTCTGGAAACACCATATATTTT. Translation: CASSPGRQGTSGNTIYF.

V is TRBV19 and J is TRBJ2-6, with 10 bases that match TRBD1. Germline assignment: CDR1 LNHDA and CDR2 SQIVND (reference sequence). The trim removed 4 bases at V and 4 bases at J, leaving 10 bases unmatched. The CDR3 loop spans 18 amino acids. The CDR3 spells CASSKSGTGASGANVLTF. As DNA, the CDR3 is TGTGCCAGTAGTAAATCCGGGACAGGGGCCTCCGGGGCCAACGTCCTGACTTTC.

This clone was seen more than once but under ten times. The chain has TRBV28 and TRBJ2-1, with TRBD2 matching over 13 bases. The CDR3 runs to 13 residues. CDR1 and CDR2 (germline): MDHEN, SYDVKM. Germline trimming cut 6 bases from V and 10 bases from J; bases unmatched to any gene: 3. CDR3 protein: CASRQGLAGEQFF. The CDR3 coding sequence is TGTGCCAGCAGACAGGGACTAGCGGGAGAGCAGTTCTTC.

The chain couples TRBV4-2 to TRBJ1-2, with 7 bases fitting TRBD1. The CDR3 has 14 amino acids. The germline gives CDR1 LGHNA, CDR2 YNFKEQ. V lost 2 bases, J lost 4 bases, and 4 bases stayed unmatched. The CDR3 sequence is CASSQTGTVYGYTF. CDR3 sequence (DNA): TGTGCCAGCAGCCAAACCGGGACAGTCTATGGCTACACCTTC.

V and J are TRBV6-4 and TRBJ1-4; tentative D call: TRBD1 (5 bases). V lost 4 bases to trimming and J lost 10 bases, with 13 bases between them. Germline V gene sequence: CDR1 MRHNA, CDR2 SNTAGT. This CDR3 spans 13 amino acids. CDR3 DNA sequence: TGTGCCAGCAGTGTTAAACAGGCGATAAAACTGTTTTTT. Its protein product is CASSVKQAIKLFF.

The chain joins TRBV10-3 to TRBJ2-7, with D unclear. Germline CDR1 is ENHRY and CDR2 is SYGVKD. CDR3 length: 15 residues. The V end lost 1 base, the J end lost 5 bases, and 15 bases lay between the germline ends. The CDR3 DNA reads TGTGCCATCAGTGAGTTCGAGGCCGGTCGCGACGAGCAGTACTTC. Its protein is CAISEFEAGRDEQYF.

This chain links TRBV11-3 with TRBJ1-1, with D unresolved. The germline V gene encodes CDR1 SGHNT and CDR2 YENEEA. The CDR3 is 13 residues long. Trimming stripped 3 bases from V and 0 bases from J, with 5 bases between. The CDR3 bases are TGTGCCAGCAGCTTTATTGTGAACACTGAAGCTTTCTTT. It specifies CASSFIVNTEAFF.

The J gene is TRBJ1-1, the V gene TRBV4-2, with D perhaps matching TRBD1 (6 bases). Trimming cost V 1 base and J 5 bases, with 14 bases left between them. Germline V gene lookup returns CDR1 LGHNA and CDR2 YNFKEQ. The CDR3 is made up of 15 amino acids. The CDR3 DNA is TGTGCCAGCAGCCAAGTCCTCACAGGGAAGACTGAAGCTTTCTTT. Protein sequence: CASSQVLTGKTEAFF.

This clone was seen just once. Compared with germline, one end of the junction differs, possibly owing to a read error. CDR3 bases: TGCGCCAGCAGCCAAGATTTCAGTAATCAAAAACTGTTTTTT. Its translation is CASSQDFSNQKLFF. The rearrangement links TRBV4-1 to TRBJ1-4; D remains unclear. CDR1 is MGHRA and CDR2 is YSYEKL in the germline V gene. The CDR3 length is 14 residues.

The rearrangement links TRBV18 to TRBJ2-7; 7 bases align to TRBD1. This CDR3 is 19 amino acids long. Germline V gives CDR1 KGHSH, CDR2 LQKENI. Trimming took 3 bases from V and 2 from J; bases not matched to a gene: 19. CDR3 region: CASSPYTTQGVRSTYEQYF. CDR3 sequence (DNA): TGTGCCAGCTCACCTTACACTACTCAGGGGGTGCGCTCTACCTACGAGCAGTACTTC. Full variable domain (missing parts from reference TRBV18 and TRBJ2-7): NAGVMQNPRHLVRRRGQEARLRCSPMKGHSHVYWYRQLPEEGLKFMVYLQKENIIDESGMPKERFSAEFPKEGPSILRIQQVVRGDSAAYFCASSPYTTQGVRSTYEQYFGPGTRLTVT.

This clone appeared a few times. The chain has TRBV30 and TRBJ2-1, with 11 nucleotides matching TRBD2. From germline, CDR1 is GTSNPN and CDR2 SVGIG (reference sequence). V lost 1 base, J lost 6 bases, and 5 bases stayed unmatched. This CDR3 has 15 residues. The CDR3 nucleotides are TGTGCCTGGAGTGGCCTAGCGGGAGGTACCAATGAGCAGTTCTTC. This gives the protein CAWSGLAGGTNEQFF.

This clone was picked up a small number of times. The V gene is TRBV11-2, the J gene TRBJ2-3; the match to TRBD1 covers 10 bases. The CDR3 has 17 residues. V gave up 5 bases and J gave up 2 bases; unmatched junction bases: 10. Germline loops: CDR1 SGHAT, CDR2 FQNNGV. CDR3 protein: CASSAYRTGGTTDTQYF. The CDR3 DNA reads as TGTGCCAGCAGCGCATACCGGACAGGGGGTACCACAGATACGCAGTATTTT.

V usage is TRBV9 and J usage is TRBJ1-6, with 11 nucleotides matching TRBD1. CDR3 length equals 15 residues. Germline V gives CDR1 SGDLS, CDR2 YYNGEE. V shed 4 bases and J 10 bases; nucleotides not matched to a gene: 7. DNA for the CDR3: TGTGCCAGCAGCACTGGACAGGGGGCTTTCTCACCCCTCCACTTT. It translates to CASSTGQGAFSPLHF. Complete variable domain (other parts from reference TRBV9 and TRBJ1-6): DSGVTQTPKHLITATGQRVTLRCSPRSGDLSVYWYQQSLDQGLQFLIQYYNGEERAKGNILERFSAQQFPDLHSELNLSSLELGDSALYFCASSTGQGAFSPLHFGNGTRLTVT.

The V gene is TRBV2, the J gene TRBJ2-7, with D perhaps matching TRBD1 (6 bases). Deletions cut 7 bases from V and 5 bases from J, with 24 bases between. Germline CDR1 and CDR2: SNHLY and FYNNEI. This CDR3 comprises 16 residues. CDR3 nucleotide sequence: TGTGCCAGCACTCCCCGTACTACGGATGGGGGCCACGAGCAGTACTTC. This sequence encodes CASTPRTTDGGHEQYF.

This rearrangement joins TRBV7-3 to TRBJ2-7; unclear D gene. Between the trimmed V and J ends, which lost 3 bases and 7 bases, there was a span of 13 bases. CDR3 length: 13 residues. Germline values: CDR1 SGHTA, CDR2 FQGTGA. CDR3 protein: CASSLTNDEEQYF. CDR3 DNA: TGTGCCAGCAGCTTGACCAATGACGAAGAGCAGTACTTC.